Detailed here is one TCR beta chain. The data are from a study of blood T cells in healthy people across ages. The authors ran a second PCR of about 6 to 12 cycles using a sample-barcoded 5' primer and a J-beta primer mix. Carrying 12 random nucleotides, a template-switch adaptor labeled each individual cDNA molecule. TCRdb reanalysed the 5' RACE reads using MiXCR and keeps one entry per CDR3 protein. The table records 850,000 to 1,000,000 distinct CDR3 sequences, 40% to 60% of them present only once. The CDR3 is made up of 15 amino acids. V lost 4 bases and J lost 6; bases outside the gene matches: 6. CDR1 MNHEY and CDR2 SVGEGT come from the germline V gene.

This receptor was taken from a man aged 30-40 years in good health. The chain links TRBV6-2 or TRBV6-3 to TRBJ2-2; 9 nucleotides agree with TRBD2. The sequenced sample consisted of blood. The CDR3 loop reads CASSFLAGTSGELFF. In DNA, the CDR3 is TGTGCCAGCAGTTTCCTAGCGGGGACTTCCGGGGAGCTGTTTTTT.